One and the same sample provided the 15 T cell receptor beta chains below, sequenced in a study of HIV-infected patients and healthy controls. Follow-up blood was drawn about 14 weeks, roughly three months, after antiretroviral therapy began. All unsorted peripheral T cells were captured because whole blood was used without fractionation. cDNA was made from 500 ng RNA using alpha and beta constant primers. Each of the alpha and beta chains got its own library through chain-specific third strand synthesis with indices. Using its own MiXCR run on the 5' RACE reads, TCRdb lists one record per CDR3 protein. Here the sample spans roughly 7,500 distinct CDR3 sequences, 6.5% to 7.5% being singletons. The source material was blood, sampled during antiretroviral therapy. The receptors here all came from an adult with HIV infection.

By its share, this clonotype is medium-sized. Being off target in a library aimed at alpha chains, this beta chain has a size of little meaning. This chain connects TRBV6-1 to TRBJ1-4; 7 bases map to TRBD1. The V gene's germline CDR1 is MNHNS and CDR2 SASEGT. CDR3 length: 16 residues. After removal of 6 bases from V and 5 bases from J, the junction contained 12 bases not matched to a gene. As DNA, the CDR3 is TGTGCCAGCAGCCAACAAGGGGGCGATAGGAATGAAAAACTGTTTTTT. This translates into CASSQQGGDRNEKLFF.

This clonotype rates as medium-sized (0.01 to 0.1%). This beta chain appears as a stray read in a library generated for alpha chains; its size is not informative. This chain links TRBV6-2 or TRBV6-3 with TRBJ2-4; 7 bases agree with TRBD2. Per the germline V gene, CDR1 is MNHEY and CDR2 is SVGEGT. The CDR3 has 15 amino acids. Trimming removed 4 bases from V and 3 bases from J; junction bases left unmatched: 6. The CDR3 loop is CASSSDSGFKNIQYF. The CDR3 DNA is TGTGCCAGCAGTTCCGATAGCGGGTTCAAAAACATTCAGTACTTC.

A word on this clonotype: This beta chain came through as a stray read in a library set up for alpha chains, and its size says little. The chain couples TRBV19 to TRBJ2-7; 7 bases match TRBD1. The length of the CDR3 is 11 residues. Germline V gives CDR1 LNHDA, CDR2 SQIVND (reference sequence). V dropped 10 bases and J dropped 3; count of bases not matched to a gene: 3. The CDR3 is CATNRGYEQYF. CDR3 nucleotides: TGTGCCACCAACAGGGGCTACGAGCAGTACTTC.

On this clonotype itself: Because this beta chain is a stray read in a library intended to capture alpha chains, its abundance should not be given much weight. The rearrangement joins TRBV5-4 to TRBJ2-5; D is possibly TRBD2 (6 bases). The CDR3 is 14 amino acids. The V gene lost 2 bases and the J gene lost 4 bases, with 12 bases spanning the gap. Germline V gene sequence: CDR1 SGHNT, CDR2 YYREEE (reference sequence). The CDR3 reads CASSLWDFRETQYF. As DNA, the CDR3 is TGTGCCAGCAGCTTATGGGACTTCCGAGAGACCCAGTACTTC. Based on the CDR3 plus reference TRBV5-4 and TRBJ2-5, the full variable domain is ETGVTQSPTHLIKTRGQQVTLRCSSQSGHNTVSWYQQALGQGPQFIFQYYREEENGRGNFPPRFSGLQFPNYSSELNVNALELDDSALYLCASSLWDFRETQYFGPGTRLLVL.

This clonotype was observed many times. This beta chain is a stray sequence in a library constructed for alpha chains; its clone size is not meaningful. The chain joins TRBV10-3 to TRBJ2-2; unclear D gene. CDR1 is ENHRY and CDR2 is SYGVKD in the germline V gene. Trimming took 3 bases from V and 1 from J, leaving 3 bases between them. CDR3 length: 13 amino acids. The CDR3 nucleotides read TGTGCCATCAGTGATTTGAACACCGGGGAGCTGTTTTTT. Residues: CAISDLNTGELFF.

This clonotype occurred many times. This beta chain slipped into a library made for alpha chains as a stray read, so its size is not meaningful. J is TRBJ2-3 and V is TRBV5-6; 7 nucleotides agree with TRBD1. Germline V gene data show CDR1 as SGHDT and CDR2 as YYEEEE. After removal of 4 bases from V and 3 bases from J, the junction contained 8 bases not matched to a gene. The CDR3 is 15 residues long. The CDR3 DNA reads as TGTGCCAGCAGCACCGGGACAGCCCCAACAGATACGCAGTATTTT. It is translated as CASSTGTAPTDTQYF.

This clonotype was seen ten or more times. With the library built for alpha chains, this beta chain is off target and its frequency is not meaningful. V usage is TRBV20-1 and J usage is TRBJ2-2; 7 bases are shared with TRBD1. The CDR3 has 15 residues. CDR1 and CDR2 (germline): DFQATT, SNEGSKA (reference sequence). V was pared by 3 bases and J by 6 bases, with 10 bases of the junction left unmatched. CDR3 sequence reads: CSARERQGQAGELFF. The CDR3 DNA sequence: TGCAGTGCTAGGGAACGACAGGGCCAGGCCGGGGAGCTGTTTTTT.

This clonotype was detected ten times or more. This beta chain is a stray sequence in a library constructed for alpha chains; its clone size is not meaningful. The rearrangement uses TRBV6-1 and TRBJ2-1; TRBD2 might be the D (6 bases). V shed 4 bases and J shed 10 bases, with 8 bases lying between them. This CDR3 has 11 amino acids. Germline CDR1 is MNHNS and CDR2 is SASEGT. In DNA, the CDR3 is TGTGCCAGCAGTGTAGCGGAAGAGCAGTTCTTC. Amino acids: CASSVAEEQFF.

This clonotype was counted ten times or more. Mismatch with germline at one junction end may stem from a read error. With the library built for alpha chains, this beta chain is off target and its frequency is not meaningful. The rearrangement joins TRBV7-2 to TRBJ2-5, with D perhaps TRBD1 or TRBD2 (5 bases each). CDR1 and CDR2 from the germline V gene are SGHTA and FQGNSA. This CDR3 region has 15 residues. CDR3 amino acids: CASSLVAGAQGTQYF. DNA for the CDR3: TGTGCCAGCAGCTTAGTAGCCGGGGCCCAAGGGACCCAGTACTTC.

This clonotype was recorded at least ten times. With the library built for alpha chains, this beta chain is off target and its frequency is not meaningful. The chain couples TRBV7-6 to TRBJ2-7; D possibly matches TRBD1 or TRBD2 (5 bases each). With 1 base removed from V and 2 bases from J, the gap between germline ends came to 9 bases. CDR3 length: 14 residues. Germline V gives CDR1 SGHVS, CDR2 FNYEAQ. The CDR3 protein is CASSLGDGAYEQYF. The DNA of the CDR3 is TGTGCCAGCAGCTTAGGGGACGGGGCCTACGAGCAGTACTTC.

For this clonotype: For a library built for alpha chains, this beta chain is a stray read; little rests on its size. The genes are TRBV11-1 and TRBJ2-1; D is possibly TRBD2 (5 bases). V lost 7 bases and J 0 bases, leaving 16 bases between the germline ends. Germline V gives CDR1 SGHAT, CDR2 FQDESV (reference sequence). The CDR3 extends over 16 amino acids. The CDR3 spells CASTRGGLVSYNEQFF. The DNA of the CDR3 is TGTGCCAGCACCCGAGGAGGACTCGTCTCCTACAATGAGCAGTTCTTC.

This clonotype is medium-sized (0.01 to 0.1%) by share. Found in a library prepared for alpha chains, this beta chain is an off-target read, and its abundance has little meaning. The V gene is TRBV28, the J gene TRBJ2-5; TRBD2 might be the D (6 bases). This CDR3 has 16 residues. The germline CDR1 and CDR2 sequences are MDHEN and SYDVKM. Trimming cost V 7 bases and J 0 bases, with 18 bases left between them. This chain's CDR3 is CASTPWKPSDQETQYF. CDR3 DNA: TGTGCCAGCACCCCATGGAAGCCTAGCGACCAAGAGACCCAGTACTTC.

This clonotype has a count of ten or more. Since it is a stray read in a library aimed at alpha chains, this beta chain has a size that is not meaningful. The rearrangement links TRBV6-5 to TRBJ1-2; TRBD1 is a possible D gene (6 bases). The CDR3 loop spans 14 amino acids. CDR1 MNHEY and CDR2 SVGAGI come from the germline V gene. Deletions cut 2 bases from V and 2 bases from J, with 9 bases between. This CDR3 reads CASSYGGGNYGYTF. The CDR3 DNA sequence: TGTGCCAGCAGTTACGGGGGGGGCAACTATGGCTACACCTTC.

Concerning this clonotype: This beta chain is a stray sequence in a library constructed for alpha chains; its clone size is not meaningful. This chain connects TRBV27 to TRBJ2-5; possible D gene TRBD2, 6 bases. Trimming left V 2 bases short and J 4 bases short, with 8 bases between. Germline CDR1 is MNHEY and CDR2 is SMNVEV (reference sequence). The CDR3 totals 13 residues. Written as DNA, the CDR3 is TGTGCCAGCAGTTTACAGGAGGGAGAGACCCAGTACTTC. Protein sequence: CASSLQEGETQYF.

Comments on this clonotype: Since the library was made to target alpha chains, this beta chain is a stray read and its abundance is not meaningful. CDR3 sequence (DNA): TGTGCCAGCAGTTACTCGAGGGCGGGCTCCCTCTACGAGCAGTACTTC. Its protein is CASSYSRAGSLYEQYF. The rearrangement links TRBV6-5 to TRBJ2-7, with D tentatively TRBD2 (5 bases). Germline CDR1 reads MNHEY; CDR2 reads SVGAGI. CDR3 size: 16 residues. V was cut by 0 bases and J by 3 bases, with 15 bases left in between.